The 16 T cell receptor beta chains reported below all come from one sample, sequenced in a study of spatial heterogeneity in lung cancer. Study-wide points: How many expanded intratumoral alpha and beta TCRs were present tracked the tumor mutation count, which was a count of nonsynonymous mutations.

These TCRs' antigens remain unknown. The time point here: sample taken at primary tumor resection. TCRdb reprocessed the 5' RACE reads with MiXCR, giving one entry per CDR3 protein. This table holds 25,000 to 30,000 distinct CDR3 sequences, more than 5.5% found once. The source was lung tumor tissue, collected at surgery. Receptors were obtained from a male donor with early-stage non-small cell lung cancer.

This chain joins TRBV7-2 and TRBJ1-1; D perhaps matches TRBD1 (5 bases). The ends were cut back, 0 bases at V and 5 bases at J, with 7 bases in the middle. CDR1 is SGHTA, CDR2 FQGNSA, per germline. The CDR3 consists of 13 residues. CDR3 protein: CASSLAQGTEAFF. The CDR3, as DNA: TGTGCCAGCAGCTTAGCGCAGGGTACTGAAGCTTTCTTT.

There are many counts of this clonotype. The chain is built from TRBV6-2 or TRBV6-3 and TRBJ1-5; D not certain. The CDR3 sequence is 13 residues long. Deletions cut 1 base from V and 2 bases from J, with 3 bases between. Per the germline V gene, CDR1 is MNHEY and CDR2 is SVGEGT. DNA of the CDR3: TGTGCCAGCAGTTACTGGGGCAATCAGCCCCAGCATTTT. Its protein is CASSYWGNQPQHF.

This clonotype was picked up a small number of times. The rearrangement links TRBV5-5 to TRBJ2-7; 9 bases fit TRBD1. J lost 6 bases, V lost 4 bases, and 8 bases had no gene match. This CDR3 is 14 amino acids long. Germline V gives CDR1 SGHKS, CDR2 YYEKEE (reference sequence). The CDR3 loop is CASSMAGTGREQYF. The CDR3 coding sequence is TGTGCCAGCAGCATGGCCGGGACAGGGCGCGAGCAGTACTTC. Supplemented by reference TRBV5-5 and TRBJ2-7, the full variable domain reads DAGVTQSPTHLIKTRGQQVTLRCSPISGHKSVSWYQQVLGQGPQFIFQYYEKEERGRGNFPDRFSARQFPNYSSELNVNALLLGDSALYLCASSMAGTGREQYFGPGTRLTVT.

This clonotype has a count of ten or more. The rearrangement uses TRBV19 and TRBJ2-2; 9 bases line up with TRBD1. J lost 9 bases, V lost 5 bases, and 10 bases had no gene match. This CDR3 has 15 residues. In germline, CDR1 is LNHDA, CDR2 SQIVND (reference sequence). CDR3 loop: CASSFPGQGRRELFF. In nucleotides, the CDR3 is TGTGCCAGTAGTTTTCCGGGACAGGGTCGTCGGGAGCTGTTTTTT.

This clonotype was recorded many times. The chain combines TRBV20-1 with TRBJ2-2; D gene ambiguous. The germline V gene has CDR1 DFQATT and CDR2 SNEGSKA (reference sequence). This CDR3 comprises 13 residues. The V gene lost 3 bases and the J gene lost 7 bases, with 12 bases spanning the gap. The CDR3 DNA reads TGCAGTGCTAGTAGCCCGCCAGTCGGGGAGCTGTTTTTT. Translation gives CSASSPPVGELFF.

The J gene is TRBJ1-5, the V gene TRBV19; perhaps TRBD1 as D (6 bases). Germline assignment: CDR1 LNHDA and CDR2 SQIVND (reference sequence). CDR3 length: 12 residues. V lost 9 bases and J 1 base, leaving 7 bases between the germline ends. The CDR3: CARGGSNQPQHF. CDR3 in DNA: TGTGCCAGGGGGGGCAGCAATCAGCCCCAGCATTTT.

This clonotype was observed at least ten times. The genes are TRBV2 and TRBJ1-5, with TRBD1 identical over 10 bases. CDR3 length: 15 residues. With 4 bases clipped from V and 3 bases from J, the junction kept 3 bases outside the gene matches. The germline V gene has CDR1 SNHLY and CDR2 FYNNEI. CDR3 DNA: TGTGCCAGCAGTGGGGGGACAGGGGTCAATCAGCCCCAGCATTTT. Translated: CASSGGTGVNQPQHF.

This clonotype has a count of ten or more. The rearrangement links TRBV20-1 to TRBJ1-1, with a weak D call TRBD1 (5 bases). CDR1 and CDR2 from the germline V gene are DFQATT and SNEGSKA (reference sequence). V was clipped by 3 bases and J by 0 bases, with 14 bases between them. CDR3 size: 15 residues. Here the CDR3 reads CSARAPTVLNTEAFF. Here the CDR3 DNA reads TGCAGTGCTAGGGCCCCGACAGTTCTGAACACTGAAGCTTTCTTT.

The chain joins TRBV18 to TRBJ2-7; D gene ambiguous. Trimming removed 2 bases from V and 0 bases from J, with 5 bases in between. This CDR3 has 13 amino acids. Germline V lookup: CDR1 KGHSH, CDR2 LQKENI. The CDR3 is CASSPGRSYEQYF. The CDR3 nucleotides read TGTGCCAGCTCACCAGGGCGCTCCTACGAGCAGTACTTC. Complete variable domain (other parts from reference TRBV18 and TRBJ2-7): NAGVMQNPRHLVRRRGQEARLRCSPMKGHSHVYWYRQLPEEGLKFMVYLQKENIIDESGMPKERFSAEFPKEGPSILRIQQVVRGDSAAYFCASSPGRSYEQYFGPGTRLTVT.

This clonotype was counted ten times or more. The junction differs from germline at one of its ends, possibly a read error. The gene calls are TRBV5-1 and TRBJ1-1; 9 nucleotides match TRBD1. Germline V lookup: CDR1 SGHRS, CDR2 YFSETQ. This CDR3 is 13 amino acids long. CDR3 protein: CASSLGGGQGSVF. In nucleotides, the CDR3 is TGCGCCAGCAGCTTGGGGGGTGGACAGGGGTCAGTCTTT.

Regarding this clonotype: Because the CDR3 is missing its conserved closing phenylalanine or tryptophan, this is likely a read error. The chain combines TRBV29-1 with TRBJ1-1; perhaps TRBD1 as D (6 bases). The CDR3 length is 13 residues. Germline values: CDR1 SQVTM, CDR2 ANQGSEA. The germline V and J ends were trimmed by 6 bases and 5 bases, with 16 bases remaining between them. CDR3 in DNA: TGCAGCGTCCGAAGGGGGTATGGAACTGAAGCTTTCCTT. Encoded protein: CSVRRGYGTEAFL.

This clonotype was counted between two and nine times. The CDR3 DNA sequence: TGTGCCAGCAGCGTAGGGCCAGCACAACAAGAGACCCAGTACTTC. It specifies CASSVGPAQQETQYF. This chain uses TRBV9 with TRBJ2-5; D remains ambiguous. V was clipped by 0 bases and J by 2 bases, with 11 bases between them. The CDR3 is 15 amino acids. Germline V gives CDR1 SGDLS, CDR2 YYNGEE.

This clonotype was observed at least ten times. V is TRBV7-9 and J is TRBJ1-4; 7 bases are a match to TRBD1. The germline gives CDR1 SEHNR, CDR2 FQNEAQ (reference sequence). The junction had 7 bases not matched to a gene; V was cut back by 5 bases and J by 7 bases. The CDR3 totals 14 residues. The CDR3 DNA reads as TGTGCCAGCAGCCATTTTGACAGGGCTGAAAAACTGTTTTTT. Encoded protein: CASSHFDRAEKLFF.

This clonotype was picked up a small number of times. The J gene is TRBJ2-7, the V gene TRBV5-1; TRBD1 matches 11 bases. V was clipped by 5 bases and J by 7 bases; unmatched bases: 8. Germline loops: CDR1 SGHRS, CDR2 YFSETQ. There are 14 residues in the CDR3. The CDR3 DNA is TGCGCCAGCAGACCGGACAGGGGGCGAGGGGAGCAGTACTTC. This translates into CASRPDRGRGEQYF.

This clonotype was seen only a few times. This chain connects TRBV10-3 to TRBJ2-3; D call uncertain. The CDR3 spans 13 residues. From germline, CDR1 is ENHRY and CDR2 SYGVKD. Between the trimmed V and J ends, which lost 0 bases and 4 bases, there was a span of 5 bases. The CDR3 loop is CAISESGSDTQYF. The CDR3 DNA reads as TGTGCCATCAGTGAGTCGGGGTCAGATACGCAGTATTTT.

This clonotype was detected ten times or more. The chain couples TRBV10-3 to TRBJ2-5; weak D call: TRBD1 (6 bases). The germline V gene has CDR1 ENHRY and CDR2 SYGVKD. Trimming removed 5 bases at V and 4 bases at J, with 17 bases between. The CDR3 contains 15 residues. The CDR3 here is CAISPAQGTPETQYF. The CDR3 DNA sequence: TGTGCCATCAGTCCCGCACAGGGAACGCCAGAGACCCAGTACTTC.